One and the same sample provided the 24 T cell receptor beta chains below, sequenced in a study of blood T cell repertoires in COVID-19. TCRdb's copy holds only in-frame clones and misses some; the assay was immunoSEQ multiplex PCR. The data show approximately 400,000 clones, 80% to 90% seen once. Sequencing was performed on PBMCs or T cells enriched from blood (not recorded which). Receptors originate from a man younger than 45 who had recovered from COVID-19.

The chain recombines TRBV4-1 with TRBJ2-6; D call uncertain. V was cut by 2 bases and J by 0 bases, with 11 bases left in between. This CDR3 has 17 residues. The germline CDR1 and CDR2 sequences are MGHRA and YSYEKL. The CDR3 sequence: CASSQYPQDSGANVLTF. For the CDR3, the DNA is TGCGCCAGCAGCCAATACCCTCAGGACTCTGGGGCCAACGTCCTGACTTTC.

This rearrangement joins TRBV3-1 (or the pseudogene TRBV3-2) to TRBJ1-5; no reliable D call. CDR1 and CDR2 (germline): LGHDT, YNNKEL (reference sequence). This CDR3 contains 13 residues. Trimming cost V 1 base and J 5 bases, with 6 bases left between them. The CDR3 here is CASSQVIDQPQHF. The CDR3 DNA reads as TGTGCCAGCAGCCAAGTGATAGATCAGCCCCAGCATTTT.

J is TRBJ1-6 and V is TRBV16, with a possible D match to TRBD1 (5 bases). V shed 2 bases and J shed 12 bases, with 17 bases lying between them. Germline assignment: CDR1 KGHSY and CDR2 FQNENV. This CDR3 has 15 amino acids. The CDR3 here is CASSQVMGQGQPLHF. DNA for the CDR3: TGTGCCAGCAGCCAAGTAATGGGGCAGGGTCAACCCCTCCACTTT.

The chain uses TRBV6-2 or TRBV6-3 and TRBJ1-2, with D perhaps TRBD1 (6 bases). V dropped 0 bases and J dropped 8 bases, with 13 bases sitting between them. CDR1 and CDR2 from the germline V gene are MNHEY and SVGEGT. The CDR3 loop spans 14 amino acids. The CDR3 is CASSYSTGRVGYTF. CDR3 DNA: TGTGCCAGCAGTTACTCTACAGGGCGGGTAGGCTACACCTTC.

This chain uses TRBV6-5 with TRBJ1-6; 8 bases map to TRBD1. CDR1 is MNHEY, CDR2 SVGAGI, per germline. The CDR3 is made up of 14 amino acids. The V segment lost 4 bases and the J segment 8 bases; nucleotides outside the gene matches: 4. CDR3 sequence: CASSFLQGDSPLHF. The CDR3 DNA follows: TGTGCCAGCAGTTTCTTACAGGGGGATTCACCCCTCCACTTT.

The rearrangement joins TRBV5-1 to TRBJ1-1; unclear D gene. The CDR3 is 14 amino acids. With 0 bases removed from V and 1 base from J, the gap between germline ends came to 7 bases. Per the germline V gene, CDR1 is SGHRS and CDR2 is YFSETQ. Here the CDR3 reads CASSLAAANTEAFF. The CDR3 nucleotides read TGCGCCAGCAGCTTGGCCGCGGCGAACACTGAAGCTTTCTTT.

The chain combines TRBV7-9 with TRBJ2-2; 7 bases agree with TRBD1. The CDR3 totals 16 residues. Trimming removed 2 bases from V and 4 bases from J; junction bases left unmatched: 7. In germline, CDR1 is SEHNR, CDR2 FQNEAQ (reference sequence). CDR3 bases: TGTGCCAGCAGCTTAATTGGACAGGTTGGCACCGGGGAGCTGTTTTTT. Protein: CASSLIGQVGTGELFF.

The CDR3 DNA reads TGTGCCAGTAGTATCACCCAAGCCGGGAACACTGAAGCTTTCTTT. Residues: CASSITQAGNTEAFF. The chain employs TRBV19 and TRBJ1-1; no clear D. CDR3 length equals 15 residues. The V end was cut by 3 bases, the J end by 1 base, with 12 bases between. The germline V gene has CDR1 LNHDA and CDR2 SQIVND (reference sequence).

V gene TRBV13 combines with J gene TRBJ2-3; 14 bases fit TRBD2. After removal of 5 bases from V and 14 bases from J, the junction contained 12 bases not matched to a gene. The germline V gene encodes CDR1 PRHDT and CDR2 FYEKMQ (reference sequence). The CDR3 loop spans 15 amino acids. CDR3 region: CASSASTSGGASRYF. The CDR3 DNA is TGTGCCAGCAGCGCGTCGACTAGCGGGGGGGCCTCCCGGTATTTT.

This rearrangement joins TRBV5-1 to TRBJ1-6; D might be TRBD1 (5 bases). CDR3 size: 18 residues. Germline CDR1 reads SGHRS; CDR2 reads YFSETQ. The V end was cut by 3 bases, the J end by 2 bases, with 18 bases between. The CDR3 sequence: CASSSPTAGGAYNSPLHF. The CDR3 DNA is TGCGCCAGCAGCTCCCCGACTGCGGGGGGAGCCTATAATTCACCCCTCCACTTT.

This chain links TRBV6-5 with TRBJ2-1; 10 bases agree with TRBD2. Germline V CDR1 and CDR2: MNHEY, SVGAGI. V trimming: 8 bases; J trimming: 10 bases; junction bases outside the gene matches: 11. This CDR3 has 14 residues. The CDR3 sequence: CASRSGGVVREQFF. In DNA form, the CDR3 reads TGTGCCAGCCGGAGCGGGGGGGTTGTCAGGGAGCAGTTCTTC.

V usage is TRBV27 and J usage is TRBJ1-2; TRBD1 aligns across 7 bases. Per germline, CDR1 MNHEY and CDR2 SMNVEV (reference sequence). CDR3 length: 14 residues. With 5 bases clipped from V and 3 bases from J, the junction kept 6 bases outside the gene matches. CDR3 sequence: CASSPRDRYYGYTF. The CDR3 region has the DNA TGTGCCAGCAGTCCCCGGGACAGATACTATGGCTACACCTTC.

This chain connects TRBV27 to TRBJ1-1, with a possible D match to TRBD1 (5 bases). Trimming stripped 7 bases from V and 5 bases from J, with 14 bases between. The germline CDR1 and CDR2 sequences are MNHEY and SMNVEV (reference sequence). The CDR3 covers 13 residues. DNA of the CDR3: TGTGCCAGCACCCCCTGGGGGGGAACTGAAGCTTTCTTT. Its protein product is CASTPWGGTEAFF.

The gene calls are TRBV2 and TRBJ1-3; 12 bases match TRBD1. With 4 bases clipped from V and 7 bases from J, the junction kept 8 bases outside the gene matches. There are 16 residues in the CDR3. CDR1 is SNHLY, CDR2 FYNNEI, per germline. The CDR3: CASSGPGQGARNTIYF. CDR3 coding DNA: TGTGCCAGCAGTGGTCCGGGACAGGGGGCGCGGAACACCATATATTTT.

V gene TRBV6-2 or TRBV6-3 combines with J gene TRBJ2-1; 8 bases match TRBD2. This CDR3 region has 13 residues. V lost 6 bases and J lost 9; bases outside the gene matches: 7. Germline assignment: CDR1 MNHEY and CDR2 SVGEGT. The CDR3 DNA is TGTGCCAGCAGCCCCGGGACTAGGTCTGAGCAGTTCTTC. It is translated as CASSPGTRSEQFF.

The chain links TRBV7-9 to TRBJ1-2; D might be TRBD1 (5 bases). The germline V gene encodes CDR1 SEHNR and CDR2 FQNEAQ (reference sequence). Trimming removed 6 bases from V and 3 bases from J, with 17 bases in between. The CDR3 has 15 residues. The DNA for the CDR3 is TGTGCCAGCAGGCCTCCAGGGATAGTCTACTATGGCTACACCTTC. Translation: CASRPPGIVYYGYTF. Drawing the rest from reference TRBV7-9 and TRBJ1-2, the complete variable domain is DTGVSQNPRHKITKRGQNVTFRCDPISEHNRLYWYRQTLGQGPEFLTYFQNEAQLEKSRLLSDRFSAERPKGSFSTLEIQRTEQGDSAMYLCASRPPGIVYYGYTFGSGTRLTVV.

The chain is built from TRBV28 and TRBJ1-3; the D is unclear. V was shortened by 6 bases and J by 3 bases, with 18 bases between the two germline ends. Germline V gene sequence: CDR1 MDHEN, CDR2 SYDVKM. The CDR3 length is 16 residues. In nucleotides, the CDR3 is TGTGCCAGCAGCTCCGCTTTTGGTTGGAGTGGAAACACCATATATTTT. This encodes CASSSAFGWSGNTIYF.

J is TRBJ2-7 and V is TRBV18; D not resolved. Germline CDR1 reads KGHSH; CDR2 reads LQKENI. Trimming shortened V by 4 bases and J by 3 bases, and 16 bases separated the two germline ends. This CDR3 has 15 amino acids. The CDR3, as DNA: TGTGCCAGCTCACTTACTCAAGTTTTATACTACGAGCAGTACTTC. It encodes CASSLTQVLYYEQYF.

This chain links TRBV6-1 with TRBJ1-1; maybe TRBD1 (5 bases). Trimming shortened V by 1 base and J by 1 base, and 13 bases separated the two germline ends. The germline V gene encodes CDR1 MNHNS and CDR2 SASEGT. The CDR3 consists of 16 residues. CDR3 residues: CASSEDPGHQNTEAFF. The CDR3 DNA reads TGTGCCAGCAGTGAAGACCCCGGACACCAGAACACTGAAGCTTTCTTT.

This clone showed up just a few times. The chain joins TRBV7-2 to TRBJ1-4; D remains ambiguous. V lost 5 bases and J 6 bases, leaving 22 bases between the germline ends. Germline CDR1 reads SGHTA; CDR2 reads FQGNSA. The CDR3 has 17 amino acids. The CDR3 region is CASSPPILGALHEKLFF. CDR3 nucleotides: TGTGCCAGCAGCCCACCCATCTTAGGAGCCCTACATGAAAAACTGTTTTTT.

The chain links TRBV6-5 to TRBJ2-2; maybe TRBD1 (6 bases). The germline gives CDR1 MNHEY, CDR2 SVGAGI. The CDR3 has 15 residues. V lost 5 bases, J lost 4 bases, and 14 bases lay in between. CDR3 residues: CASSTGTTFTGELFF. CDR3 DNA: TGTGCCAGCAGTACCGGGACAACGTTCACCGGGGAGCTGTTTTTT.

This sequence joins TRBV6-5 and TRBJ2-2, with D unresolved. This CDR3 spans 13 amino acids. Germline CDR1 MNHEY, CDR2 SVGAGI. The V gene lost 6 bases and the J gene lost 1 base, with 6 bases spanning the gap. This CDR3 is CASRFMNTGELFF. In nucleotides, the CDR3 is TGTGCCAGCAGGTTCATGAACACCGGGGAGCTGTTTTTT.

The CDR3 loop is CASSPGTGDGYTF. CDR3 DNA: TGCGCCAGCAGCCCAGGGACAGGGGATGGCTACACCTTC. The chain combines TRBV5-1 with TRBJ1-2, with 10 bases identical to TRBD1. V trimming: 4 bases; J trimming: 6 bases; junction bases outside the gene matches: 3. The length of the CDR3 is 13 residues. Germline CDR1 is SGHRS and CDR2 is YFSETQ.

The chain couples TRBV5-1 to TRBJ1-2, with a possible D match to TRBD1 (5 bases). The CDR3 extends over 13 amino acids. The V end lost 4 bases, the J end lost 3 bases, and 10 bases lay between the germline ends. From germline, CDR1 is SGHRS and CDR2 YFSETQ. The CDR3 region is CASSEAGHYGYTF. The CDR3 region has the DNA TGCGCCAGCAGCGAGGCAGGGCACTATGGCTACACCTTC.